Listed here is a single TCR beta chain. Trimming cost V 10 bases and J 4 bases, with 10 bases left between them. This CDR3 contains 11 residues. The sample is drawn from a study of blood T cell repertoires in COVID-19. Study-level information: Both acute and convalescent COVID-19 samples were obtained from the United States, Italy and Spain. T cells, B-cell-depleted T cells, or PBMCs supplied cDNA or gDNA.

Source study methods: Reference gene primer amplification in the assay estimated nucleated cell counts. Using immunoSEQ multiplex PCR, the repertoire was profiled, and TCRdb retains in-frame clones only, with some absent. The D gene and trimming were derived from the DNA, and the V and J assignments and clone size from that table. The sample shows under 95,000 clones, 70% to 90% of them seen only once. Sequencing was performed on peripheral blood. The receptor was derived from a man older than 75 in a cohort sampled during active COVID-19. The chain uses TRBV12-3 or TRBV12-4 and TRBJ1-1, with TRBD1 as a possible D gene (6 bases). CDR3 in amino acids: CATRGATEAFF. The CDR3 DNA reads as TGTGCCACACGGGGGGCCACTGAAGCTTTCTTT.